Reported below is one T cell receptor beta chain. The PCR made use of 60 Vbeta and 13 Jbeta primers. Only in-frame clones appear in the TCRdb table, and some are missing; sequencing was by immunoSEQ multiplex PCR. The sample holds about 89,000 clones; 64% are singletons and the top ten take roughly 2.5%. The data originate from a study of cytomegalovirus exposure and HLA in healthy donors. This CDR3 has 14 amino acids. Germline loops: CDR1 SGHKS, CDR2 YYEKEE (reference sequence). V was trimmed by 3 bases and J by 4 bases, leaving 13 bases between them. This chain links TRBV5-5 with TRBJ1-1; D remains unclear. The clonotype originates from a human donor in good health. Sequencing was carried out using PBMCs. This chain's CDR3 is CASSYGVGGTEAFF. CDR3 coding DNA: TGTGCCAGCAGCTACGGGGTAGGTGGCACTGAAGCTTTCTTT. The variable domain in full, completed from reference TRBV5-5 and TRBJ1-1, reads DAGVTQSPTHLIKTRGQQVTLRCSPISGHKSVSWYQQVLGQGPQFIFQYYEKEERGRGNFPDRFSARQFPNYSSELNVNALLLGDSALYLCASSYGVGGTEAFFGQGTRLTVV.